Sequencing of this TCR beta chain was carried out in a study of cytomegalovirus exposure and HLA in healthy donors. In its sample, this clone was seen once. PCR was performed using 60 Vbeta and 13 Jbeta primers. The table came from immunoSEQ multiplex PCR; TCRdb's copy has only in-frame clones and leaves some out. Among around 130,000 clones, roughly 70% were seen once, and the ten largest hold roughly 3%. There are 13 residues in the CDR3. The V gene lost 6 bases and the J gene lost 2 bases, with 13 bases spanning the gap. Per the germline V gene, CDR1 is SQVTM and CDR2 is ANQGSEA. V is TRBV29-1 and J is TRBJ1-1; TRBD1 might be the D (5 bases). The specimen was PBMCs. The sequence derives from a middle-aged woman in good health and CMV-seropositive. CDR3 in DNA: TGCAGCGTGGGGGGGAGAACTAACACTGAAGCTTTCTTT. This encodes CSVGGRTNTEAFF.